These 23 T cell receptor beta chains share one sample of origin, sequenced in a study of T cells in Graves' hyperthyroidism and ophthalmopathy. Amplified TCR beta CDR3 regions came from RNA transcripts. The HTBI primer set served for first-round RT-PCR of the TCR CDR3. TCRdb reanalysed the multiplex PCR reads using MiXCR and keeps one entry per CDR3 protein. Counted here are approximately 530,000 distinct CDR3 sequences, over 15% occurring once; the ten biggest clones make up around a sixth. Sequenced: blood. The receptors stem from a woman under 30 with Graves' hyperthyroidism.

This chain uses TRBV5-1 with TRBJ2-5; 10 positions agree with TRBD2. Germline CDR1 reads SGHRS; CDR2 reads YFSETQ. The V gene end was trimmed by 4 bases and the J gene end by 5 bases; junction bases not matched to a gene: 11. The CDR3 covers 16 residues. The CDR3 loop is CASSTSPSGSRETQYF. DNA for the CDR3: TGCGCCAGCAGCACATCACCTAGCGGGAGCCGGGAGACCCAGTACTTC. The full variable domain, completed using reference TRBV5-1 and TRBJ2-5, is KAGVTQTPRYLIKTRGQQVTLSCSPISGHRSVSWYQQTPGQGLQFLFEYFSETQRNKGNFPGRFSGRQFSNSRSEMNVSTLELGDSALYLCASSTSPSGSRETQYFGPGTRLLVL.

Ten or more counts support this clonotype. This rearrangement joins TRBV2 to TRBJ1-2, with 10 bases that match TRBD1. Germline CDR1 reads SNHLY; CDR2 reads FYNNEI. CDR3 length: 14 amino acids. J gave up 8 bases and V 7 bases, and 10 bases lay outside the gene matches. The CDR3 is CASTQRDRGSGYTF. CDR3 nucleotides: TGTGCCAGCACCCAAAGGGACAGGGGTTCGGGCTACACCTTC.

In its sample, this clonotype was seen many times. The V gene is TRBV19, the J gene TRBJ1-5; D remains ambiguous. In germline, CDR1 is LNHDA, CDR2 SQIVND (reference sequence). V lost 3 bases, J lost 2 bases, and 5 bases lay in between. CDR3 size: 13 residues. CDR3 bases: TGTGCCAGTAGTATGGCAGGCAATCAGCCCCAGCATTTT. Its protein product is CASSMAGNQPQHF.

This clonotype was found a few times. The chain recombines TRBV27 with TRBJ2-1; D uncertain. Trimming removed 0 bases from V and 5 bases from J, with 5 bases in between. CDR1 MNHEY and CDR2 SMNVEV come from the germline V gene (reference sequence). The CDR3 is made up of 13 amino acids. The CDR3 bases are TGTGCCAGCAGTTTATCGAAAGACAATGAGCAGTTCTTC. Residues: CASSLSKDNEQFF.

The chain couples TRBV10-3 to TRBJ1-2; 9 nucleotides align to TRBD1. The J segment lost 5 bases and the V segment lost 5 bases, leaving 9 bases of the junction unmatched. The CDR3 sequence is 15 residues long. The V gene's germline CDR1 is ENHRY and CDR2 SYGVKD. The chain's CDR3 is CAISKSRDREYGYTF. CDR3 DNA: TGTGCCATCAGTAAATCCCGGGACAGGGAATATGGCTACACCTTC.

The sample holds a few counts of this clonotype. The rearrangement uses TRBV5-1 and TRBJ2-5, with 7 bases aligning to TRBD1. The trim removed 2 bases at V and 6 bases at J, leaving 4 bases unmatched. Per the germline V gene, CDR1 is SGHRS and CDR2 is YFSETQ. CDR3 length: 13 amino acids. CDR3 sequence: CASSFNRGKTQYF. The CDR3 DNA reads TGCGCCAGCAGCTTTAACAGGGGAAAGACCCAGTACTTC. The full variable domain, with the rest looked up from reference TRBV5-1 and TRBJ2-5, is KAGVTQTPRYLIKTRGQQVTLSCSPISGHRSVSWYQQTPGQGLQFLFEYFSETQRNKGNFPGRFSGRQFSNSRSEMNVSTLELGDSALYLCASSFNRGKTQYFGPGTRLLVL.

Ten or more counts support this clonotype. This chain connects TRBV20-1 to TRBJ2-5; D uncertain. The length of the CDR3 is 13 residues. From germline, CDR1 is DFQATT and CDR2 SNEGSKA (reference sequence). Between the trimmed V and J ends, which lost 6 bases and 5 bases, there was a span of 16 bases. The chain's CDR3 is CSAKDSPLETQYF. The CDR3 DNA is TGCAGTGCCAAAGACTCGCCCCTTGAGACCCAGTACTTC.

In its sample, this clonotype was seen many times. The chain combines TRBV2 with TRBJ2-7; D possibly corresponds to TRBD1 (6 bases). V was cut by 10 bases and J by 1 base, with 17 bases left in between. The germline V gene encodes CDR1 SNHLY and CDR2 FYNNEI. This CDR3 contains 14 residues. DNA for the CDR3: TGTGCCAACAACAGGGTTTTCGGGTCCTACGAGCAGTACTTC. This sequence encodes CANNRVFGSYEQYF. The variable domain in full, with the rest retrieved from reference TRBV2 and TRBJ2-7, is EPEVTQTPSHQVTQMGQEVILRCVPISNHLYFYWYRQILGQKVEFLVSFYNNEISEKSEIFDDQFSVERPDGSNFTLKIRSTKLEDSAMYFCANNRVFGSYEQYFGPGTRLTVT.

This clonotype was observed many times. The rearrangement links TRBV7-9 to TRBJ1-6; TRBD1 might be the D (6 bases). V lost 5 bases, J lost 2 bases, and 10 bases lay in between. The CDR3 is made up of 15 amino acids. CDR1 is SEHNR, CDR2 FQNEAQ, per germline (reference sequence). The CDR3 region has the DNA TGTGCCAGCAGCGTAGGACAGACCTATAATTCACCCCTCCACTTT. This codes for CASSVGQTYNSPLHF.

The table lists this clonotype with many counts. V gene TRBV10-3 combines with J gene TRBJ2-3; D is unclear. The length of the CDR3 is 14 residues. The germline V and J ends were trimmed by 6 bases and 6 bases, with 16 bases remaining between them. CDR1 and CDR2 (germline): ENHRY, SYGVKD. The CDR3, as DNA: TGTGCCATCAGGGACGGGTGGTTTCAGGATACGCAGTATTTT. Its translation: CAIRDGWFQDTQYF.

This clonotype was counted many times. For the CDR3, the DNA is TGCAGTGCACCGACGACAGGGGGTGGGGATACGCAGTATTTT. It is translated as CSAPTTGGGDTQYF. This sequence joins TRBV20-1 and TRBJ2-3; 9 bases map to TRBD1. This CDR3 is built from 14 residues. Germline trimming cut 6 bases from V and 6 bases from J; bases unmatched to any gene: 10. The germline V gene encodes CDR1 DFQATT and CDR2 SNEGSKA (reference sequence).

The chain joins TRBV20-1 to TRBJ1-4; a weak D match, TRBD1 (5 bases). The CDR3 extends over 14 amino acids. V lost 0 bases, J lost 8 bases, and 13 bases lay in between. CDR1 is DFQATT, CDR2 SNEGSKA, per germline (reference sequence). In DNA, the CDR3 is TGCAGTGCTAGAGATCAGGGCGTTCGGGAAAAACTGTTTTTT. The encoded protein is CSARDQGVREKLFF.

This clonotype has ten or more counts. V is TRBV12-3 or TRBV12-4 and J is TRBJ2-3, with 9 bases aligning to TRBD2. The trim removed 6 bases at V and 0 bases at J, leaving 7 bases unmatched. The CDR3 totals 16 residues. The CDR3 nucleotides read TGTGCCAGCAGCCGCCCTAGCGGGGAAAGCACAGATACGCAGTATTTT. It yields the protein CASSRPSGESTDTQYF.

This clonotype was counted ten times or more. The chain joins TRBV11-2 to TRBJ2-7; TRBD1 agrees at 7 bases. This CDR3 contains 16 residues. With 0 bases clipped from V and 4 bases from J, the junction kept 9 bases outside the gene matches. CDR1 is SGHAT, CDR2 FQNNGV, per germline. CDR3 in amino acids: CASSLDLGRDSYEQYF. DNA for the CDR3: TGTGCCAGCAGCTTAGATCTGGGTCGGGACAGTTACGAGCAGTACTTC.

Remarks on this clonotype: A much larger clone sits a single nucleotide away, making a read error possible. The chain links TRBV12-3 or TRBV12-4 to TRBJ2-3; D ambiguous. V lost 7 bases to trimming and J lost 4 bases, with 12 bases between them. CDR3 length equals 13 residues. The CDR3 here is CASTVRTSDTQYF. CDR3 DNA sequence: TGTGCCAGCACAGTGAGGACGTCAGATACGCAGTATTTT.

This clonotype appeared many times. The genes are TRBV27 and TRBJ2-7; 13 bases are shared with TRBD2. With 4 bases clipped from V and 3 bases from J, the junction kept 6 bases outside the gene matches. The CDR3 is 16 amino acids. CDR1 and CDR2 (germline): MNHEY, SMNVEV (reference sequence). Here the CDR3 reads CASSSHRTSGSYEQYF. The CDR3 DNA reads as TGTGCCAGCAGTTCCCACAGGACTAGCGGGAGCTACGAGCAGTACTTC.

In its sample, this clonotype was seen many times. The chain combines TRBV7-9 with TRBJ2-3; 8 nucleotides line up with TRBD1. This CDR3 is built from 12 residues. The germline V gene has CDR1 SEHNR and CDR2 FQNEAQ (reference sequence). The trim removed 5 bases at V and 7 bases at J, leaving 2 bases unmatched. CDR3 sequence reads: CASSTGGNTQYF. The CDR3 DNA reads TGTGCCAGCAGCACAGGGGGAAATACGCAGTATTTT. The full variable domain, with the rest looked up from reference TRBV7-9 and TRBJ2-3, is DTGVSQNPRHKITKRGQNVTFRCDPISEHNRLYWYRQTLGQGPEFLTYFQNEAQLEKSRLLSDRFSAERPKGSFSTLEIQRTEQGDSAMYLCASSTGGNTQYFGPGTRLTVL.

This clonotype was counted at least ten times. The chain has TRBV20-1 and TRBJ2-1; 8 bases are a match to TRBD2. The CDR3 is 14 amino acids. J gave up 3 bases and V 3 bases, and 4 bases lay outside the gene matches. Germline V gene sequence: CDR1 DFQATT, CDR2 SNEGSKA (reference sequence). CDR3 residues: CSARVAGSYNEQFF. For the CDR3, the DNA is TGCAGTGCTAGGGTAGCGGGGAGCTACAATGAGCAGTTCTTC.

The chain has TRBV19 and TRBJ2-5; TRBD1 agrees at 7 bases. Trimming cost V 10 bases and J 9 bases; bases outside gene matches: 8. The CDR3 is made up of 11 amino acids. The V gene's germline CDR1 is LNHDA and CDR2 SQIVND (reference sequence). The DNA for the CDR3 is TGTGCCACAAGACAGGGAAGGGCCCAGTACTTC. Its translation is CATRQGRAQYF.

This clonotype was recorded at least ten times. V and J are TRBV5-1 and TRBJ1-2; 9 positions match TRBD1. Unmatched junction bases numbered 6, after V lost 2 bases and J lost 7 bases. Looked up from germline, CDR1 is SGHRS and CDR2 is YFSETQ. This CDR3 is 14 amino acids long. CDR3 region: CASSFGTGSSGYTF. CDR3 nucleotide sequence: TGCGCCAGCAGCTTCGGGACAGGGAGTAGTGGCTACACCTTC.

To note about this clonotype: This sequence may be a read error, since a much larger clone differs from it by one base. The rearrangement joins TRBV11-3 to TRBJ2-3; D ambiguous. Germline assignment: CDR1 SGHNT and CDR2 YENEEA. The V end lost 8 bases, the J end lost 3 bases, and 12 bases lay between the germline ends. The CDR3 totals 13 residues. The CDR3 here is CASAYAVTDTQYF. CDR3 in DNA: TGTGCCAGCGCCTATGCGGTGACAGATACGCAGTATTTT.

This clonotype has at least ten counts. The chain recombines TRBV7-9 with TRBJ1-2; TRBD1 aligns across 8 bases. The ends lost 2 bases at V and 4 bases at J; junction bases unmatched: 9. Germline assignment: CDR1 SEHNR and CDR2 FQNEAQ (reference sequence). The CDR3 extends over 16 amino acids. The DNA of the CDR3 is TGTGCCAGCAGCTTACCCTACAGGGGGGCCGGCTATGGCTACACCTTC. It is translated as CASSLPYRGAGYGYTF. Complete variable domain (other parts from reference TRBV7-9 and TRBJ1-2): DTGVSQNPRHKITKRGQNVTFRCDPISEHNRLYWYRQTLGQGPEFLTYFQNEAQLEKSRLLSDRFSAERPKGSFSTLEIQRTEQGDSAMYLCASSLPYRGAGYGYTFGSGTRLTVV.

J is TRBJ1-5 and V is TRBV30, with TRBD1 matching over 7 bases. The CDR3 loop spans 14 amino acids. V lost 0 bases to trimming and J lost 4 bases; unmatched junction nucleotides: 3. CDR1 is GTSNPN, CDR2 SVGIG, per germline (reference sequence). The CDR3 DNA is TGTGCCTGGAGTGTACACAGGGGTAATCAGCCCCAGCATTTT. It encodes CAWSVHRGNQPQHF.